This is a list of T cell receptor beta chains from one sample in a study of CD8 T cells in Susac syndrome. TCRdb reanalysed the immunoSEQ multiplex PCR reads using MiXCR and keeps one entry per CDR3 protein. The sample carries about 250,000 distinct CDR3 sequences, around 95% recorded once. The material sequenced was CD4+ T cells from PBMCs. Every receptor here comes from a human donor with multiple sclerosis. Both conserved end residues are part of each CDR3. Fields, in order: D gene, J gene, V gene, clone size, CDR3 DNA, CDR3 protein. A D gene is named only where the DNA matches it firmly. Expanded clones are given a class, and other clones once, few, many or no size at all.

>NA|TRBJ1-2|TRBV7-3|NA
TGTGCCAGCAGCGGGTCGGACACCGTACATGGCTACACCTTC
CASSGSDTVHGYTF
>NA|TRBJ1-6|TRBV3-1|NA
TGTGCCAGCAGCCAAAGGGCCCCCTTGGGTTCACCCCTCCACTTT
CASSQRAPLGSPLHF
>NA|TRBJ2-5|TRBV29-1|NA
TGCAGCATCTCTCGCAACAGGCAAGAGACCCAGTACTTC
CSISRNRQETQYF
>NA|TRBJ2-5|TRBV2|NA
TGTGCCAGCAGAAATCACAATGTTGGGGGGACCCAGTACTTC
CASRNHNVGGTQYF
>TRBD2|TRBJ2-4|TRBV9|NA
TGTGCCAGCAGCCCCCCGGGGGTAGCGGGCGTAGCCAAAAACATTCAGTACTTC
CASSPPGVAGVAKNIQYF
>TRBD2|TRBJ2-7|TRBV2|NA
TGTGCCAGCAGTGACCCGGGACTAGCGGACTCCTACGAGCAGTACTTC
CASSDPGLADSYEQYF
>NA|TRBJ1-3|TRBV20-1|NA
TGCAGTGCTAGAGACGGCCTAGGCTCTGGAAACACCATATATTTT
CSARDGLGSGNTIYF
>NA|TRBJ2-4|TRBV5-1|NA
TGCGCCAGCAGTAGGGAGGCCGACTCCGCCAAAAACATTCAGTACTTC
CASSREADSAKNIQYF
>NA|TRBJ2-5|TRBV10-3|NA
TGTGCCATCAGTGAGCCGACGATCGCTCACGGACACTTACAAGAGACCCAGTACTTC
CAISEPTIAHGHLQETQYF
>NA|TRBJ1-2|TRBV24-1|NA
TGTGCCACCAGTGATGACGGACGGACTGGCTACACCTTC
CATSDDGRTGYTF
>NA|TRBJ2-1|TRBV27|NA
TGTGCCAGCAGTGAGTTTTCCTACAATGAGCAGTTCTTC
CASSEFSYNEQFF
>NA|TRBJ2-3|TRBV3-1|NA
TGTGCCAGCAGCCAGCGGGGTCCGGGCACAGATACGCAGTATTTT
CASSQRGPGTDTQYF
>NA|TRBJ1-1|TRBV18|NA
TGTGCCAGCTCAGCCTCCGGGGGCGAGAACACTGAAGCTTTCTTT
CASSASGGENTEAFF
>TRBD2|TRBJ2-1|TRBV20-1|NA
TGCAGTGCTAGAGTCCCTAGCGGGAGTCCTCCCAATGAGCAGTTCTTC
CSARVPSGSPPNEQFF
>NA|TRBJ2-6|TRBV6-5|NA
TGTGCCAGCAGTTACGAGCTCCTCGGGGCCAACGTCCTGACTTTC
CASSYELLGANVLTF
>TRBD1|TRBJ1-1|TRBV5-1|NA
TGCGCCAGCAGCTTGGGGCAGGGGGAGACTGAAGCTTTCTTT
CASSLGQGETEAFF
>NA|TRBJ1-4|TRBV29-1|NA
TGCAGCGTTGATTTCGGGTTCCCTGGGGGAGGTGAAAAACTGTTTTTT
CSVDFGFPGGGEKLFF
>NA|TRBJ2-2|TRBV12-3/TRBV12-4|NA
TGTGCCAGCAGATCGGCGGGGCCAAACACCGGGGAGCTGTTTTTT
CASRSAGPNTGELFF
>NA|TRBJ1-2|TRBV24-1|NA
TGTGCCACCAGTGATCCGGGCAGTCAAAACTATGGCTACACCTTC
CATSDPGSQNYGYTF
>NA|TRBJ2-3|TRBV6-1|NA
TGTGCCAGCAGTGCGGCAGGGTACACAGATACGCAGTATTTT
CASSAAGYTDTQYF
>NA|TRBJ1-5|TRBV3-1|NA
TGTGCCAGCAGCCAAGATGCCCAACAGCCCCAGCATTTT
CASSQDAQQPQHF
>TRBD1|TRBJ2-4|TRBV24-1|NA
TGTGCCACCAGTGATTCGGGACAGGAGCTAGCCAAAAACATTCAGTACTTC
CATSDSGQELAKNIQYF
>NA|TRBJ2-7|TRBV29-1|NA
TGCAGCGCCGCCCTTGACTACGAGCAGTACTTC
CSAALDYEQYF
>TRBD1|TRBJ1-1|TRBV29-1|NA
TGCAGCGGCGCCAGGGGGATGAACACTGAAGCTTTCTTT
CSGARGMNTEAFF
>TRBD2|TRBJ2-1|TRBV19|NA
TGTGCCAGTAGTTTCGGGACTAGCGGACTATACAATGAGCAGTTCTTC
CASSFGTSGLYNEQFF
>TRBD2|TRBJ2-3|TRBV7-2|NA
TGTGCCAGCAGCGAGCCGGCGGGAGGCACAGATACGCAGTATTTT
CASSEPAGGTDTQYF
>NA|TRBJ2-5|TRBV2|NA
TGTGCCAGCAAAGGGGCGCTTTTGGAGACCCAGTACTTC
CASKGALLETQYF
>NA|TRBJ2-7|TRBV3-1|NA
TGTGCCAGCAGCCAACAGGGGAGGGCTTCCTACGAGCAGTACTTC
CASSQQGRASYEQYF
>NA|TRBJ2-2|TRBV12-3/TRBV12-4|few
TGTGCCAGCAGTTTAGATTTGACCGGGGAGCTGTTTTTT
CASSLDLTGELFF
>NA|TRBJ1-4|TRBV6-1|few
TGTGCCAGCAGAAAGGACGGGTCAACTAATGAAAAACTGTTTTTT
CASRKDGSTNEKLFF
>NA|TRBJ1-5|TRBV27|once
TGTGCCAGCAGACCCCCGTTAGGGCCCCAGCATTTT
CASRPPLGPQHF
>NA|TRBJ1-2|TRBV5-1|NA
TGCGCCAGCAGCTTGGTATTGATGGGGGGACCCTATGGCTACACCTTC
CASSLVLMGGPYGYTF
>NA|TRBJ2-7|TRBV6-5|NA
TGTGCCAGCAGTTACTCTAGAGGGGCCGCGAGTGAGCAGTACTTC
CASSYSRGAASEQYF
>TRBD1|TRBJ1-3|TRBV30|NA
TGTGCCTGGAGTGTTTCCAGGGGGAACACCATATATTTT
CAWSVSRGNTIYF
>NA|TRBJ1-5|TRBV3-1|NA
TGTGCCAGCAGCCAGGGCTCGGGGGGGAATCAGCCCCAGCATTTT
CASSQGSGGNQPQHF
>TRBD1|TRBJ2-7|TRBV7-2|NA
TGTGCCAGCAGCGACCCCGGGACAGGGACCTACGAGCAGTACTTC
CASSDPGTGTYEQYF
>TRBD1|TRBJ2-2|TRBV4-1|NA
TGCGCCAGCAGCCAAGTGGTCGGGACAGGGCACACCGGGGAGCTGTTTTTT
CASSQVVGTGHTGELFF
>TRBD1|TRBJ1-5|TRBV10-3|NA
TGTGCCATCAGTGACAGACCCGGGACAGGGACGGATCAGCCCCAGCATTTT
CAISDRPGTGTDQPQHF
>NA|TRBJ1-1|TRBV3-1|NA
TGTGCCAGCAGCCATGGAGGGGGGGCTGAAGCTTTCTTT
CASSHGGGAEAFF
>NA|TRBJ2-3|TRBV10-3|NA
TGTGCCATCAGGACCGCAGGCCCTAGCACAGATACGCAGTATTTT
CAIRTAGPSTDTQYF
>NA|TRBJ2-2|TRBV6-2/TRBV6-3|NA
TGTGCCAGCACCGTGACCTTAGCAGGCGGGGAGCTGTTTTTT
CASTVTLAGGELFF
>NA|TRBJ1-3|TRBV4-1|NA
TGCGCCAGCAGCCAAGAATGGACGGCTGGAAACACCATATATTTT
CASSQEWTAGNTIYF
>NA|TRBJ2-1|TRBV6-5|NA
TGTGCCAGCAGTTACCCGGGGGCGAGCTCCTACAATGAGCAGTTCTTC
CASSYPGASSYNEQFF
>NA|TRBJ2-1|TRBV7-3|once
TGTGCCAGCAGCTCCTTGAAAGGGGGTTTTGAGCAGTTCTTC
CASSSLKGGFEQFF
>TRBD2|TRBJ2-4|TRBV28|NA
TGTGCCAGCAGTTCTATTGGCGGGGGGCGGTTGGCCAAAAACATTCAGTACTTC
CASSSIGGGRLAKNIQYF
>NA|TRBJ1-1|TRBV3-1|NA
TGTGCCAGCAGCCCCCTGTCTGAAGGGTGGACTGAAGCTTTCTTT
CASSPLSEGWTEAFF
>NA|TRBJ2-2|TRBV6-5|NA
TGTGCCAGTGGTCTCATGACCGGGGAGCTGTTTTTT
CASGLMTGELFF
>NA|TRBJ2-2|TRBV5-4|NA
TGTGCCAGCAGCTTGGGGCACACCACCGGGGAGCTGTTTTTT
CASSLGHTTGELFF
>NA|TRBJ2-4|TRBV20-1|NA
TGCAGTGCTAGAGTACATGGGAACATTCAGTACTTC
CSARVHGNIQYF
>TRBD1|TRBJ1-1|TRBV30|NA
TGTGCCTGGATTGCGCAGGGGGCTCTCACTGAAGCTTTCTTT
CAWIAQGALTEAFF
>TRBD1|TRBJ1-2|TRBV30|NA
TGTGCCTGGACCCGACAGGGGGGTTTTGGCTACACCTTC
CAWTRQGGFGYTF
>NA|TRBJ2-7|TRBV7-3|NA
TGTGCCAGCAGCTTAAACCCCCGGGACATCGCCCACGAGCAGTACTTC
CASSLNPRDIAHEQYF
>TRBD2|TRBJ2-1|TRBV4-1|once
TGCGCCAGCAGCCAAGATGGGCGACTAGCGGGATCCCGTGGTGAGCAGTTCTTC
CASSQDGRLAGSRGEQFF
>TRBD1|TRBJ2-2|TRBV4-1|NA
TGCGCCAGCAGCCAGGGTGGACAGGGAACCGGGGAGCTGTTTTTT
CASSQGGQGTGELFF
>NA|TRBJ1-5|TRBV27|NA
TGTGCCAGCCCCGACAGAAATAGCAATCAGCCCCAGCATTTT
CASPDRNSNQPQHF